The rows below give T cell receptor beta chains drawn from one sample of a study of T cell clonotyping in hematopoietic cell transplantation. Assay used: immunoSEQ multiplex PCR; TCRdb lists only in-frame clones, some missing. The table shows about 9,400 clones, with around 79% occurring only once. The material sequenced was PBMCs, taken 180 days after allogeneic stem cell transplant. The receptors here all came from a male patient between 35 and 55 years old who had an allogeneic stem cell transplant from a related donor, so the T cells may come from the graft donor. Some clones in this sample may be carry-over from other donors' samples. CDR3s include the opening cysteine and the closing phenylalanine or tryptophan. Fields, in order: V gene, J gene, D gene, clone size, CDR3 DNA, CDR3 protein. A D gene is named only where the DNA matches it firmly. The size field is filled for only some rows; it gives once, few, many or a size class.

v_call: TRBV10-3; j_call: TRBJ2-5; d_call: NA; clone_size: NA; cdr3_nt: TGTGCCATCAGACAGCAAGAGACCCAGTACTTC; cdr3_aa: CAIRQQETQYF
v_call: TRBV5-1; j_call: TRBJ2-3; d_call: NA; clone_size: NA; cdr3_nt: TGCGCCAGCAGCTTGGGACTCAACTCCGCAGATACGCAGTATTTT; cdr3_aa: CASSLGLNSADTQYF
v_call: TRBV30; j_call: TRBJ1-6; d_call: NA; clone_size: NA; cdr3_nt: TGTGCCTGGGAAGGGCGGCAGATTGGTTCACCCCTCCACTTT; cdr3_aa: CAWEGRQIGSPLHF
v_call: TRBV7-8; j_call: TRBJ1-1; d_call: TRBD1; clone_size: NA; cdr3_nt: TGTGCCAGCAGCTCACAATTCGGACAGGGAAACGTTCGGAACACTGAAGCTTTCTTT; cdr3_aa: CASSSQFGQGNVRNTEAFF
v_call: TRBV9; j_call: TRBJ1-1; d_call: NA; clone_size: NA; cdr3_nt: TGTGCCAGCAGCCCAGAAGTCCCAGGAGGACAAGCTTTCTTT; cdr3_aa: CASSPEVPGGQAFF
v_call: TRBV13; j_call: TRBJ2-7; d_call: NA; clone_size: once; cdr3_nt: TGTGCCAGCAGCCCCAGGGCCGGGCCCTACGAGCAGTACTTC; cdr3_aa: CASSPRAGPYEQYF
v_call: TRBV7-8; j_call: TRBJ2-1; d_call: TRBD2; clone_size: NA; cdr3_nt: TGTGCCAGCACAGTGCGGGGGGGTTTCAATGAGCAGTTCTTC; cdr3_aa: CASTVRGGFNEQFF
v_call: TRBV7-8; j_call: TRBJ2-7; d_call: NA; clone_size: NA; cdr3_nt: TGTGCCAGCAGCTTAGTTGTAGGGTCCGAGCAGTACTTC; cdr3_aa: CASSLVVGSEQYF
v_call: TRBV5-1; j_call: TRBJ2-4; d_call: TRBD1; clone_size: NA; cdr3_nt: TGCGCCAGCAGCTTAGGGACAGGGGGCAACATTCAGTACTTC; cdr3_aa: CASSLGTGGNIQYF
v_call: TRBV7-8; j_call: TRBJ2-3; d_call: NA; clone_size: NA; cdr3_nt: TGTGCCAGCAGCACTCTAAATACATTTGTACCAGATACGCAGTATTTT; cdr3_aa: CASSTLNTFVPDTQYF
v_call: TRBV29-1; j_call: TRBJ1-2; d_call: NA; clone_size: NA; cdr3_nt: TGCAGCGTTGGTGGGACGTTACTTACAGATGGCTACACCTTC; cdr3_aa: CSVGGTLLTDGYTF
v_call: TRBV30; j_call: TRBJ2-7; d_call: NA; clone_size: NA; cdr3_nt: TGTGCCTGGAGTCGGACGGGTAGCTCCTACGAGCAGTACTTC; cdr3_aa: CAWSRTGSSYEQYF
v_call: TRBV5-1; j_call: TRBJ2-7; d_call: NA; clone_size: once; cdr3_nt: TGCGCCAGCAGCCCATCGGACCCCTACGAGCAGTACTTC; cdr3_aa: CASSPSDPYEQYF
v_call: TRBV30; j_call: TRBJ1-4; d_call: NA; clone_size: NA; cdr3_nt: TGTGCCTGGAGTAGGGATCGGGACGAAAAACTGTTTTTT; cdr3_aa: CAWSRDRDEKLFF